These 21 T cell receptor beta chains share one sample of origin, sequenced in a study of blood T cell repertoires in COVID-19. Only in-frame clones appear in the TCRdb table, and some are missing; sequencing was by immunoSEQ multiplex PCR. The data hold some 100,000 clones, with roughly 90% observed a single time. Sequenced material: peripheral blood. The receptor set was obtained from a human donor with active COVID-19. The donor label of this sample is uncertain.

The count of this clone is one. The CDR3 DNA sequence: TGTGCCAGCAGTTACAGGGGGCACGAGCAGTACTTC. Protein product: CASSYRGHEQYF. The chain has TRBV6-5 and TRBJ2-7; 7 bases line up with TRBD1. Losses at the gene ends were 2 bases for V and 5 bases for J; bases not matched to a gene: 0. This CDR3 has 12 amino acids. Germline assignment: CDR1 MNHEY and CDR2 SVGAGI.

V is TRBV2 and J is TRBJ1-6, with 9 bases that match TRBD1. Germline V gives CDR1 SNHLY, CDR2 FYNNEI. With 6 bases clipped from V and 7 bases from J, the junction kept 4 bases outside the gene matches. The CDR3 is 14 residues long. CDR3 amino acids: CASRGQGRNSPLHF. The CDR3 nucleotides read TGTGCCAGCAGAGGACAGGGGAGGAATTCACCCCTCCACTTT.

The chain is built from TRBV5-1 and TRBJ2-5; D might be TRBD1 (6 bases). V lost 4 bases and J 0 bases, leaving 28 bases between the germline ends. This CDR3 region has 20 residues. In germline, CDR1 is SGHRS, CDR2 YFSETQ. CDR3 amino acids: CASSPTRRAQGKDYQETQYF. Here the CDR3 DNA reads TGCGCCAGCAGCCCAACGAGGCGGGCACAGGGAAAGGATTACCAAGAGACCCAGTACTTC.

The V gene is TRBV6-2 or TRBV6-3, the J gene TRBJ1-2; D may be TRBD1 (5 bases). This CDR3 has 14 residues. CDR1 MNHEY and CDR2 SVGEGT come from the germline V gene. V lost 5 bases and J 4 bases, leaving 14 bases between the germline ends. The CDR3 bases are TGTGCCAGCAGTGTGAACGCAGGGATCTATGGCTACACCTTC. Translating gives CASSVNAGIYGYTF.

This rearrangement joins TRBV9 to TRBJ1-2; D is perhaps TRBD1 (6 bases). Trimming stripped 1 base from V and 3 bases from J, with 13 bases between. Germline V gene data show CDR1 as SGDLS and CDR2 as YYNGEE. This CDR3 contains 15 residues. The CDR3 DNA reads TGTGCCAGCAGCGTACCGCTGACAGGCGACTATGGCTACACCTTC. The encoded protein is CASSVPLTGDYGYTF. The whole variable domain, filled in from reference TRBV9 and TRBJ1-2, reads DSGVTQTPKHLITATGQRVTLRCSPRSGDLSVYWYQQSLDQGLQFLIQYYNGEERAKGNILERFSAQQFPDLHSELNLSSLELGDSALYFCASSVPLTGDYGYTFGSGTRLTVV.

This chain links TRBV11-2 with TRBJ2-3, with TRBD1 identical over 9 bases. J gave up 2 bases and V 3 bases, and 6 bases lay outside the gene matches. This CDR3 spans 16 amino acids. Germline V gives CDR1 SGHAT, CDR2 FQNNGV. CDR3 protein: CASSFPPQGATDTQYF. As DNA, the CDR3 is TGTGCCAGCAGCTTTCCCCCACAGGGGGCCACAGATACGCAGTATTTT.

The chain uses TRBV5-1 and TRBJ2-5; D not resolved. The CDR3 is 12 amino acids. Trimming pared 2 bases from V and 4 bases from J, leaving 6 bases between. Germline values: CDR1 SGHRS, CDR2 YFSETQ. The CDR3 sequence: CASSFSRETQYF. The CDR3 coding sequence is TGCGCCAGCAGCTTTAGCAGAGAGACCCAGTACTTC.

The gene calls are TRBV5-6 and TRBJ2-3; 10 bases align to TRBD1. With V trimmed by 4 bases and J by 3 bases, 5 bases remained unmatched. Looked up from germline, CDR1 is SGHDT and CDR2 is YYEEEE. This CDR3 region has 15 residues. CDR3: CASSKDRGVTDTQYF. For the CDR3, the DNA is TGTGCCAGCAGCAAGGACAGGGGGGTTACAGATACGCAGTATTTT.

This rearrangement joins TRBV6-2 or TRBV6-3 to TRBJ2-3, with 10 bases matching TRBD2. V shed 7 bases, J shed 5 bases, and the junction held 9 bases outside the gene matches. The CDR3 is 15 residues long. Germline V gene sequence: CDR1 MNHEY, CDR2 SVGEGT. CDR3: CASTPAGGTRDTQYF. CDR3 coding DNA: TGTGCCAGCACCCCAGCGGGGGGGACACGAGATACGCAGTATTTT.

This rearrangement joins TRBV5-1 to TRBJ2-1; D is possibly TRBD2 (5 bases). Germline-derived CDR1 and CDR2 are SGHRS and YFSETQ. CDR3 length: 16 residues. Trimming pared 4 bases from V and 8 bases from J, leaving 22 bases between. The CDR3 bases are TGCGCCAGCAGCCCTGTGGAGGACCTCTCGTTCGATGAGCAGTTCTTC. Its translation is CASSPVEDLSFDEQFF.

This sequence joins TRBV6-5 and TRBJ2-3; no reliable D call. The V gene's germline CDR1 is MNHEY and CDR2 SVGAGI. V was pared by 6 bases and J by 6 bases, with 13 bases between. The CDR3 runs 13 residues. CDR3 region: CASRAPNYDTQYF. The DNA of the CDR3 is TGTGCCAGCAGGGCTCCCAATTACGATACGCAGTATTTT.

J is TRBJ1-1 and V is TRBV29-1, with D perhaps matching TRBD1 (5 bases). The V end lost 7 bases, the J end lost 2 bases, and 11 bases lay between the germline ends. The CDR3 length is 12 residues. CDR1 is SQVTM and CDR2 is ANQGSEA in the germline V gene. The CDR3 protein is CSARQTNTEAFF. Here the CDR3 DNA reads TGCAGCGCCCGACAGACAAACACTGAAGCTTTCTTT.

The rearrangement joins TRBV28 to TRBJ1-1; TRBD1 is a possible D gene (5 bases). Germline V gives CDR1 MDHEN, CDR2 SYDVKM. The CDR3 has 13 amino acids. The ends were cut back, 5 bases at V and 1 base at J, with 8 bases in the middle. In DNA form, the CDR3 reads TGTGCCAGCAGTGCGACAGCGAACACTGAAGCTTTCTTT. Encoded protein: CASSATANTEAFF.

A note on this clone: A read error may produce the germline difference seen at one junction end. The rearrangement joins TRBV27 to TRBJ2-3; 9 bases agree with TRBD2. The CDR3 has 15 amino acids. Germline CDR1 MNHEY, CDR2 SMNVEV (reference sequence). In DNA form, the CDR3 reads TGTGCCAGCAGTTTAAGCGGGGGGTACACAGATGCGCAGTATTTT. Translation gives CASSLSGGYTDAQYF.

The CDR3 DNA is TGTGCCAGCAGCTACGACAGGGACCGCTCCTACGAGCAGTACTTC. Its protein is CASSYDRDRSYEQYF. The chain links TRBV28 to TRBJ2-7; 7 bases are a match to TRBD1. Unmatched junction bases numbered 8, after V lost 6 bases and J lost 0 bases. Per the germline V gene, CDR1 is MDHEN and CDR2 is SYDVKM. The CDR3 length is 15 residues.

The chain couples TRBV6-1 to TRBJ2-7, with 7 bases identical to TRBD1. J gave up 3 bases and V 2 bases, and 4 bases lay outside the gene matches. CDR1 and CDR2 (germline): MNHNS, SASEGT. This CDR3 is built from 14 residues. In nucleotides, the CDR3 is TGTGCCAGCAGTGAATGGGACAGAGACTACGAGCAGTACTTC. Its protein is CASSEWDRDYEQYF.

This chain connects TRBV20-1 to TRBJ2-5, with a tentative D call TRBD2 (5 bases). The germline V gene encodes CDR1 DFQATT and CDR2 SNEGSKA (reference sequence). Trimming cost V 7 bases and J 2 bases, with 8 bases left between them. The CDR3 runs 11 residues. CDR3 DNA sequence: TGCAGTGGGACTGTACAAGAGACCCAGTACTTC. As protein: CSGTVQETQYF.

V usage is TRBV18 and J usage is TRBJ2-3; D remains ambiguous. The CDR3 contains 12 residues. The V gene lost 2 bases and the J gene lost 10 bases, with 10 bases spanning the gap. CDR1 KGHSH and CDR2 LQKENI come from the germline V gene. Here the CDR3 DNA reads TGTGCCAGCTCACCAGCCAGGCTCGCGCAGTATTTT. This gives the protein CASSPARLAQYF.

CDR3 region: CASSLANNRGSPLHF. DNA of the CDR3: TGTGCCAGCAGCTTAGCGAACAACCGTGGCTCACCCCTCCACTTT. The gene calls are TRBV7-9 and TRBJ1-6; D gene ambiguous. V gave up 0 bases and J gave up 10 bases, with 13 bases separating them. This CDR3 region has 15 residues. Germline CDR1 and CDR2: SEHNR and FQNEAQ (reference sequence).

The rearrangement joins TRBV7-2 to TRBJ2-3; TRBD1 matches at 7 bases. Germline CDR1 is SGHTA and CDR2 is FQGNSA. The CDR3 length is 15 residues. V shed 4 bases and J 2 bases; nucleotides not matched to a gene: 6. The CDR3 protein is CASSSHRGFTDTQYF. The CDR3 DNA follows: TGTGCCAGCAGCTCTCACAGGGGATTCACAGATACGCAGTATTTT.

The rearrangement joins TRBV2 to TRBJ2-2; 8 bases fit TRBD1. V was clipped by 5 bases and J by 4 bases; unmatched bases: 6. Germline V gene data show CDR1 as SNHLY and CDR2 as FYNNEI. CDR3 size: 15 residues. For the CDR3, the DNA is TGTGCCAGCAGTCCCAGACAGGGGACCACCGGGGAGCTGTTTTTT. It yields the protein CASSPRQGTTGELFF.